The 32 T cell receptor beta chains in this list originate from one sample, sequenced in a study of T cell clonotyping in hematopoietic cell transplantation. The table came from immunoSEQ multiplex PCR; TCRdb's copy has only in-frame clones and leaves some out. Among about 1,100 clones, roughly 96% were seen once, and the ten largest hold about 14%. Sequenced here: PBMCs, sampled 30 days after allogeneic stem cell transplant. These receptors all come from a male patient aged 18 to 29 who had an allogeneic stem cell transplant from a related donor, so the T cells may come from the graft donor. Some clones in this sample may be carry-over from other donors' samples.

This chain uses TRBV6-6 with TRBJ1-5; no definite D call. The CDR3 has 15 residues. Trimming cost V 8 bases and J 3 bases, with 17 bases left between them. Germline loops: CDR1 MNHNY, CDR2 SVGAGI (reference sequence). This CDR3 is CASASRWQHNQPQHF. CDR3 sequence (DNA): TGTGCCAGCGCGTCCCGGTGGCAGCACAATCAGCCCCAGCATTTT.

This clone was counted once. The chain joins TRBV4-1 to TRBJ2-5, with D possibly being TRBD1 or TRBD2 (5 bases each). V lost 1 base, J lost 1 base, and 10 bases lay in between. CDR1 and CDR2 from the germline V gene are MGHRA and YSYEKL. The length of the CDR3 is 15 residues. Here the CDR3 DNA reads TGCGCCAGCAGCCAAGGGACACTAGTCCAAGAGACCCAGTACTTC. Translation gives CASSQGTLVQETQYF.

The rearrangement uses TRBV7-2 and TRBJ2-2; possible D gene TRBD2, 6 bases. CDR3 length equals 16 residues. Germline assignment: CDR1 SGHTA and CDR2 FQGNSA. Trimming cost V 3 bases and J 6 bases, with 17 bases left between them. CDR3 in DNA: TGTGCCAGCAGCTTCCTAGCCCGCGCGGGACCCGGGGAGCTGTTTTTT. Amino acids: CASSFLARAGPGELFF.

The rearrangement uses TRBV21-1 and TRBJ2-7; the table's D call, TRBD1, has no DNA check behind it. TRBV21-1 is flagged as a pseudogene. This CDR3 contains 17 residues. CDR3: CASSNYGPSPASYEQYV. CDR3 nucleotides: TGTGCCAGCAGCAACTATGGGCCCTCCCCAGCCAGTTACGAGCAGTACGTC.

The chain recombines TRBV29-1 with TRBJ2-5, with 8 bases fitting TRBD2. Germline V gives CDR1 SQVTM, CDR2 ANQGSEA. J gave up 2 bases and V 3 bases, and 2 bases lay outside the gene matches. The CDR3 is 13 amino acids. The CDR3 sequence: CSVDASGQETQYF. The CDR3 nucleotides are TGCAGCGTTGACGCTAGCGGGCAAGAGACCCAGTACTTC.

The rearrangement joins TRBV7-9 to TRBJ1-5; D is undetermined. Per the germline V gene, CDR1 is SEHNR and CDR2 is FQNEAQ (reference sequence). V lost 2 bases and J 0 bases, leaving 8 bases between the germline ends. The CDR3 spans 15 residues. CDR3 sequence reads: CASSLTGSSNQPQHF. Written as DNA, the CDR3 is TGTGCCAGCAGCTTAACCGGGAGTAGCAATCAGCCCCAGCATTTT.

This chain uses TRBV9 with TRBJ1-6, with a tentative D call TRBD1 (5 bases). The germline gives CDR1 SGDLS, CDR2 YYNGEE. This CDR3 spans 17 amino acids. Trimming removed 0 bases from V and 10 bases from J, with 20 bases in between. This CDR3 reads CASSVGTGRFADSPLHF. In DNA, the CDR3 is TGTGCCAGCAGCGTAGGCACAGGTCGGTTTGCGGACTCACCCCTCCACTTT. Looking up the rest from reference TRBV9 and TRBJ1-6 gives the full variable domain: DSGVTQTPKHLITATGQRVTLRCSPRSGDLSVYWYQQSLDQGLQFLIQYYNGEERAKGNILERFSAQQFPDLHSELNLSSLELGDSALYFCASSVGTGRFADSPLHFGNGTRLTVT.

This chain uses TRBV27 with TRBJ2-1, with 10 bases lining up with TRBD2. V dropped 3 bases and J dropped 7; count of bases not matched to a gene: 6. Germline V gives CDR1 MNHEY, CDR2 SMNVEV (reference sequence). The CDR3 is made up of 15 amino acids. CDR3 bases: TGTGCCAGCAGTTTTTTAGCGGGAGGCCTGAATGAGCAGTTCTTC. This translates into CASSFLAGGLNEQFF.

The chain is built from TRBV30 and TRBJ1-1; D is uncertain. Germline V gene sequence: CDR1 GTSNPN, CDR2 SVGIG (reference sequence). V was shortened by 0 bases and J by 9 bases, with 11 bases between the two germline ends. This CDR3 contains 12 residues. The CDR3 DNA reads as TGTGCCTGGAGTGTAGGTGGTCGCCAAGCTTTCTTT. The encoded protein is CAWSVGGRQAFF.

This chain joins TRBV7-8 and TRBJ2-7; D might be TRBD1 or TRBD2, each matching 7 bases. V was shortened by 1 base and J by 6 bases, with 13 bases between the two germline ends. The CDR3 contains 14 residues. CDR1 is SGHVS and CDR2 is FQNEAQ in the germline V gene. CDR3 sequence: CASSLVPGGAEQYF. The CDR3 DNA follows: TGTGCCAGCAGCTTAGTTCCAGGGGGGGCCGAGCAGTACTTC.

The chain has TRBV6-5 and TRBJ1-5, with unresolved D. This CDR3 contains 14 residues. V lost 6 bases, J lost 6 bases, and 15 bases lay in between. Germline loops: CDR1 MNHEY, CDR2 SVGAGI. For the CDR3, the DNA is TGTGCCAGCAGCGGGAGTGGGGTTGCTCAGCCCCAGCATTTT. This codes for CASSGSGVAQPQHF.

The CDR3 spells CASSKAESSRVSSGEQYV. For the CDR3, the DNA is TGTGCCAGCAGCAAAGCGGAGTCTTCAAGGGTCTCCAGCGGCGAGCAGTACGTC. V usage is TRBV21-1 and J usage is TRBJ2-7; the table's D call TRBD2 went unverified against the DNA. TRBV21-1 corresponds to a pseudogene. This CDR3 is built from 18 residues.

The gene calls are TRBV10-3 and TRBJ2-3; D is ambiguous. The CDR3 runs 13 residues. Germline values: CDR1 ENHRY, CDR2 SYGVKD. The V end lost 4 bases, the J end lost 5 bases, and 10 bases lay between the germline ends. CDR3: CAISASAGDTQYF. The DNA for the CDR3 is TGTGCCATCAGTGCCTCAGCCGGAGATACGCAGTATTTT.

This chain connects TRBV6-1 to TRBJ1-5; D unresolved. CDR3 length equals 13 residues. Trimming cost V 8 bases and J 1 base, with 9 bases left between them. Germline V gene data show CDR1 as MNHNS and CDR2 as SASEGT. This CDR3 is CASRHPSNQPQHF. DNA for the CDR3: TGTGCCAGCCGTCATCCGAGCAATCAGCCCCAGCATTTT.

The V gene is TRBV2, the J gene TRBJ1-6; 8 bases map to TRBD1. Germline V gives CDR1 SNHLY, CDR2 FYNNEI. V lost 5 bases to trimming and J lost 9 bases; unmatched junction nucleotides: 6. The CDR3 runs to 14 residues. The chain's CDR3 is CASSPDRESSPLHF. The CDR3 DNA sequence: TGTGCCAGCAGTCCGGACAGGGAGAGTTCACCCCTCCACTTT.

This chain links TRBV7-9 with TRBJ1-1, with 12 bases that match TRBD1. The junction had 9 bases not matched to a gene; V was cut back by 5 bases and J by 11 bases. This CDR3 comprises 14 residues. The V gene's germline CDR1 is SEHNR and CDR2 FQNEAQ (reference sequence). CDR3 DNA sequence: TGTGCCAGCAGCACCGGGACAGGGGGCGGGAGTGCTTTCTTT. Translated: CASSTGTGGGSAFF.

This chain uses TRBV5-1 with TRBJ1-2; D possibly corresponds to TRBD1 (5 bases). V lost 0 bases and J 4 bases, leaving 10 bases between the germline ends. The CDR3 runs 14 residues. CDR1 is SGHRS and CDR2 is YFSETQ in the germline V gene. CDR3 protein: CASSLAGPGYGYTF. Written as DNA, the CDR3 is TGCGCCAGCAGCTTGGCGGGGCCAGGCTATGGCTACACCTTC.

The rearrangement joins TRBV4-1 to TRBJ1-2, with 9 nucleotides matching TRBD1. The CDR3 covers 14 residues. Germline CDR1 reads MGHRA; CDR2 reads YSYEKL. Trimming at V came to 4 bases and at J to 2 bases, leaving 2 bases not matched to a gene. CDR3 amino acids: CASSPQGANYGYTF. DNA of the CDR3: TGCGCCAGCAGCCCACAGGGGGCGAACTATGGCTACACCTTC.

The CDR3 nucleotides are TGCAGCGTTGAATATCCAGCCAACTATGGCTACACCTTC. Its translation is CSVEYPANYGYTF. The J gene is TRBJ1-2, the V gene TRBV29-1; no reliable D call. The germline V and J ends were trimmed by 2 bases and 2 bases, with 9 bases remaining between them. CDR3 length equals 13 residues. CDR1 SQVTM and CDR2 ANQGSEA come from the germline V gene.

The chain is built from TRBV6-5 and TRBJ2-3; the D gene could be TRBD1 or TRBD2 (5 bases each). The CDR3 has 13 amino acids. Trimming took off 5 bases at V and 9 bases at J, with 15 bases between the two ends. Germline V CDR1 and CDR2: MNHEY, SVGAGI. The CDR3 spells CASSASKGRTQYF. The DNA for the CDR3 is TGTGCCAGCAGTGCCTCCAAGGGACGCACGCAGTATTTT.

This rearrangement joins TRBV30 to TRBJ1-6; D unclear. CDR3 length: 13 residues. In germline, CDR1 is GTSNPN, CDR2 SVGIG (reference sequence). V was cut by 3 bases and J by 6 bases, with 9 bases left in between. The CDR3: CAWSPTFNSPLHF. The CDR3 coding sequence is TGTGCCTGGAGCCCTACCTTTAATTCACCCCTCCACTTT. The full variable domain, with the rest looked up from reference TRBV30 and TRBJ1-6, is SQTIHQWPATLVQPVGSPLSLECTVEGTSNPNLYWYRQAAGRGLQLLFYSVGIGQISSEVPQNLSASRPQDRQFILSSKKLLLSDSGFYLCAWSPTFNSPLHFGNGTRLTVT.

The CDR3 DNA reads TGTGCCTGGAGTGTACAGCACAGGAAAAATGAAAAACTGTTTTTT. Amino acid sequence: CAWSVQHRKNEKLFF. This chain joins TRBV30 and TRBJ1-4; maybe TRBD1 (5 bases). Trimming removed 0 bases from V and 5 bases from J, with 13 bases in between. Germline CDR1 and CDR2: GTSNPN and SVGIG (reference sequence). This CDR3 is 15 amino acids long.

This chain connects TRBV10-3 to TRBJ2-2; 7 bases agree with TRBD1. CDR1 and CDR2 (germline): ENHRY, SYGVKD. With V trimmed by 10 bases and J by 6 bases, 11 bases remained unmatched. CDR3 length: 14 amino acids. CDR3 amino acids: CATLRDSQPGELFF. The CDR3 nucleotides are TGTGCCACACTCAGGGACAGCCAACCCGGGGAGCTGTTTTTT.

The genes are TRBV5-4 and TRBJ2-1, with D tentatively TRBD1 (5 bases). Trimming left V 4 bases short and J 3 bases short, with 20 bases between. The germline CDR1 and CDR2 sequences are SGHNT and YYREEE (reference sequence). This CDR3 spans 17 amino acids. The CDR3 is CASSTLQGHLGYNEQFF. The DNA of the CDR3 is TGTGCCAGCAGCACCCTCCAGGGTCACCTGGGCTACAATGAGCAGTTCTTC.

This clone is a singleton in its sample. The chain uses TRBV6-1 and TRBJ2-7; D uncertain. Trimming left V 8 bases short and J 5 bases short, with 10 bases between. This CDR3 is built from 11 residues. Germline V gene sequence: CDR1 MNHNS, CDR2 SASEGT. As DNA, the CDR3 is TGTGCCAGCTCTGGGAACAACGAGCAGTACGTC. This translates into CASSGNNEQYV.

This clone was counted a single time. V and J are TRBV5-1 and TRBJ1-1; 9 bases align to TRBD1. The CDR3 loop spans 17 amino acids. Germline V gene sequence: CDR1 SGHRS, CDR2 YFSETQ. Trimming cost V 0 bases and J 1 base; bases outside gene matches: 7. The CDR3 is CASSLAYRGLGNTEAFF. DNA for the CDR3: TGCGCCAGCAGCTTGGCCTACAGGGGGCTGGGGAACACTGAAGCTTTCTTT.

This chain joins TRBV5-8 and TRBJ1-2, with D perhaps matching TRBD1 (5 bases). CDR1 and CDR2 (germline): SGHTS, YDEGEE. The CDR3 contains 14 residues. V dropped 0 bases and J dropped 8 bases, with 14 bases sitting between them. The CDR3 DNA reads as TGTGCCAGCAGCTTGGGGGGCCTGAGGGTCGGCTACACCTTC. As protein: CASSLGGLRVGYTF.

The chain uses TRBV27 and TRBJ2-2, with 7 bases identical to TRBD1. Germline CDR1 is MNHEY and CDR2 is SMNVEV (reference sequence). Trimming removed 6 bases from V and 1 base from J; junction bases left unmatched: 8. This CDR3 has 16 residues. In DNA form, the CDR3 reads TGTGCCAGCAGCTTGTTGAGGACAGGGAACACCGGGGAGCTGTTTTTT. Residues: CASSLLRTGNTGELFF.

The chain has TRBV2 and TRBJ2-2; D perhaps matches TRBD2 (5 bases). The V end was cut by 4 bases, the J end by 2 bases, with 11 bases between. The CDR3 spans 15 residues. The germline gives CDR1 SNHLY, CDR2 FYNNEI. For the CDR3, the DNA is TGTGCCAGCAGTGGGACGGGGAGAAACACCGGGGAGCTGTTTTTT. Protein sequence: CASSGTGRNTGELFF.

This clone was detected only once. The chain couples TRBV4-3 to TRBJ2-7; D may be TRBD1 or TRBD2 (6 bases each). The CDR3 loop spans 15 amino acids. Trimming cost V 1 base and J 3 bases, with 13 bases left between them. Germline CDR1 is LGHNA and CDR2 is YSLEER. CDR3 loop: CASSQVGGGSYEQYF. The CDR3, as DNA: TGCGCCAGCAGCCAAGTAGGAGGGGGAAGCTACGAGCAGTACTTC.

The genes are TRBV30 and TRBJ1-1, with D uncertain. Germline lookup yields CDR1 GTSNPN and CDR2 SVGIG (reference sequence). Deletions cut 3 bases from V and 0 bases from J, with 2 bases between. The CDR3 spans 11 residues. The CDR3 sequence: CAWRMNTEAFF. CDR3 coding DNA: TGTGCCTGGAGAATGAACACTGAAGCTTTCTTT.

This rearrangement joins TRBV4-3 to TRBJ2-7; D call uncertain. CDR1 LGHNA and CDR2 YSLEER come from the germline V gene. The CDR3 has 11 amino acids. Trimming cost V 1 base and J 6 bases, with 4 bases left between them. The CDR3 DNA follows: TGCGCCAGCAGCCAAGTACTCGAGCAGTACGTC. Protein sequence: CASSQVLEQYV.